Here is one T cell receptor (beta chain) with its context. This record belongs to a study of blood T cell repertoires in COVID-19. Study-wide background: The study drew acute and convalescent COVID-19 samples from the United States, Italy and Spain. PBMCs, B-cell-depleted T cells, or T cells were the source of the cDNA or gDNA that made up the material.

In the original analysis: Researchers report that nucleated cell counts were estimated from reference gene primer amplification. Clones were sequenced by immunoSEQ multiplex PCR, and TCRdb holds only the in-frame ones, with some missing. The DNA gave D and trimming, while V, J and clone size come from that table. The sample contains under 80,000 clones, around nine tenths of which appear only once. The CDR3 sequence is 14 residues long. V shed 0 bases and J shed 3 bases, with 11 bases lying between them. Germline V lookup: CDR1 GTSNPN, CDR2 SVGIG (reference sequence). Sequencing used peripheral blood. This TCR was sampled from a man aged 70 or older with active or convalescent COVID-19. The chain joins TRBV30 to TRBJ1-2; a possible D gene is TRBD1 (5 bases). For the CDR3, the DNA is TGTGCCTGGAGTGTACCAGGGTTAGACTATGGCTACACCTTC. Protein: CAWSVPGLDYGYTF.